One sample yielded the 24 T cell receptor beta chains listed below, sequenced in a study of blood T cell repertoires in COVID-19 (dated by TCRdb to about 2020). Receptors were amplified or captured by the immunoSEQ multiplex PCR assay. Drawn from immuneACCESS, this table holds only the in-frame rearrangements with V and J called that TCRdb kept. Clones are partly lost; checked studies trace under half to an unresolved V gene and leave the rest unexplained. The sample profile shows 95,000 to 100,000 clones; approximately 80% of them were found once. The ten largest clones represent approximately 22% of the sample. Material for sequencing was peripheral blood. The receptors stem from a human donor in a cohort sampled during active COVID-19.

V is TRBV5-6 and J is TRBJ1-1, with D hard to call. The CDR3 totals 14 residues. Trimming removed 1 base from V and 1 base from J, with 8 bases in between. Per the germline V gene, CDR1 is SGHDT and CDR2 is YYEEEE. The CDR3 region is CASSLRQANTEAFF. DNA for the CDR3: TGTGCCAGCAGCTTGAGGCAGGCGAACACTGAAGCTTTCTTT.

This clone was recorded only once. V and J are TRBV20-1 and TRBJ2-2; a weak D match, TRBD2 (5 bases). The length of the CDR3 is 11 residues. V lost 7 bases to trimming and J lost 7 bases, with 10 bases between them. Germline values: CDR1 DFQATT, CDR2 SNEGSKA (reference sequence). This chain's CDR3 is CSVYRGGELFF. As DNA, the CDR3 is TGCAGTGTATATCGGGGCGGGGAGCTGTTTTTT.

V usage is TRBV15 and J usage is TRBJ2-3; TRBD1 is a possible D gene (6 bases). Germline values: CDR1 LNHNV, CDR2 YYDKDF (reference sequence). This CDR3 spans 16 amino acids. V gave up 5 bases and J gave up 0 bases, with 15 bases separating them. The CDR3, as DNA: TGTGCCACCAGCGCCCGGACAGCTAGTAGCACAGATACGCAGTATTTT. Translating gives CATSARTASSTDTQYF.

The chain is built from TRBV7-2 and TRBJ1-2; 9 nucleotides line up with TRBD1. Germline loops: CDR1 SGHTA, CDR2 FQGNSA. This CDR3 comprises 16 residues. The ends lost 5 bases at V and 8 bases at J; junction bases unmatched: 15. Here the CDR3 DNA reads TGTGCCAGCAGCCCCCGACCGGGACAGGGAACTGGGGGCTACACCTTC. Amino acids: CASSPRPGQGTGGYTF.

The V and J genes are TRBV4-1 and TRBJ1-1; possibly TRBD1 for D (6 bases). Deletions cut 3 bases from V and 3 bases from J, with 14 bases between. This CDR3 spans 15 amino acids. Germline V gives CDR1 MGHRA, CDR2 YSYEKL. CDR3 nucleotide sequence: TGCGCCAGCAGCCAGGAACAGGGCTGGGACACTGAAGCTTTCTTT. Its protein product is CASSQEQGWDTEAFF.

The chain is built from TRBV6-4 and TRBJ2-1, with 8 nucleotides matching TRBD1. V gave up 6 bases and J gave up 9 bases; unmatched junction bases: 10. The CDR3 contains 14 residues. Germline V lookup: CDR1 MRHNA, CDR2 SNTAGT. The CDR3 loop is CASSIGQGWVEQFF. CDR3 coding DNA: TGTGCCAGCAGCATTGGACAGGGATGGGTTGAGCAGTTCTTC.

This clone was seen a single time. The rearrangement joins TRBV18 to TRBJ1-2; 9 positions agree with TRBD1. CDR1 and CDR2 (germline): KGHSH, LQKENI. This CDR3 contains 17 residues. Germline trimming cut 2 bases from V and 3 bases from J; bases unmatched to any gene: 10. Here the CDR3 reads CASSPSAHGQGYYGYTF. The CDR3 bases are TGTGCCAGCTCACCATCGGCGCATGGACAGGGGTACTATGGCTACACCTTC. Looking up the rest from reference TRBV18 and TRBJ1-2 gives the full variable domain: NAGVMQNPRHLVRRRGQEARLRCSPMKGHSHVYWYRQLPEEGLKFMVYLQKENIIDESGMPKERFSAEFPKEGPSILRIQQVVRGDSAAYFCASSPSAHGQGYYGYTFGSGTRLTVV.

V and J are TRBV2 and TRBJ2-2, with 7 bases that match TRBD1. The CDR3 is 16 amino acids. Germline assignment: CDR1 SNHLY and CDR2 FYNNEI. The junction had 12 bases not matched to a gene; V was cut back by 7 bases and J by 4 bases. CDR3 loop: CASIHDRVVGTGELFF. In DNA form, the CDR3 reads TGTGCCAGCATTCACGACAGGGTTGTAGGCACCGGGGAGCTGTTTTTT.

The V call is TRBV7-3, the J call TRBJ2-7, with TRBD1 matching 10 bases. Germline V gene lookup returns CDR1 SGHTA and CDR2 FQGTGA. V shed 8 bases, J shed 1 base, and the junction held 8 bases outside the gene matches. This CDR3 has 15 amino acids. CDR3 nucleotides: TGTGCCAGCTCGGACCGGGACAGGGGATCCTACGAGCAGTACTTC. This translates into CASSDRDRGSYEQYF.

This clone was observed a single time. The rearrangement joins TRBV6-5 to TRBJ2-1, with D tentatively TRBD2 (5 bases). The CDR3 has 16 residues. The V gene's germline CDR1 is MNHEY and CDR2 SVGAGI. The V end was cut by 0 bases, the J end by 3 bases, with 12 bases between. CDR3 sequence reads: CASSYSTTTFYNEQFF. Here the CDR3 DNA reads TGTGCCAGCAGTTACTCGACTACCACCTTCTACAATGAGCAGTTCTTC.

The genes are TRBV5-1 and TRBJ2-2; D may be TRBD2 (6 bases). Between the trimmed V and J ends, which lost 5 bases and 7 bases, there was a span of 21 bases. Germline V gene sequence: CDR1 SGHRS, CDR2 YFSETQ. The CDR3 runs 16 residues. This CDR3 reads CASSRSAGHSGGELFF. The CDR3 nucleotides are TGCGCCAGCAGTCGGTCGGCAGGGCATAGCGGCGGGGAGCTGTTTTTT.

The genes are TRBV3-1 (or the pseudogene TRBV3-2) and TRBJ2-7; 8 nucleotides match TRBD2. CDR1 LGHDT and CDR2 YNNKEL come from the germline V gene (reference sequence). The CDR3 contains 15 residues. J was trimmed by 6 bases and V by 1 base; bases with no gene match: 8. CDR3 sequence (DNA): TGTGCCAGCAGCCAAGGGGGCGGGGGGACAATCGAGCAGTACTTC. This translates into CASSQGGGGTIEQYF.

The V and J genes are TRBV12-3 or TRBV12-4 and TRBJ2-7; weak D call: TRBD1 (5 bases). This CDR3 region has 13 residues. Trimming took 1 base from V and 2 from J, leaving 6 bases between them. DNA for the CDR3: TGTGCCAGCAGTTTAGGCAGGGCCTACGAGCAGTACTTC. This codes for CASSLGRAYEQYF.

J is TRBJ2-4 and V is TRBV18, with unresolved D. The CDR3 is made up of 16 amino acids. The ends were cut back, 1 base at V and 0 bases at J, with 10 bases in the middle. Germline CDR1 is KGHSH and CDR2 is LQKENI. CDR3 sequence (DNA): TGTGCCAGCTCACCACGTCAGAACCTAGCCAAAAACATTCAGTACTTC. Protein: CASSPRQNLAKNIQYF. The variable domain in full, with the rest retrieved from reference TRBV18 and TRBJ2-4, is NAGVMQNPRHLVRRRGQEARLRCSPMKGHSHVYWYRQLPEEGLKFMVYLQKENIIDESGMPKERFSAEFPKEGPSILRIQQVVRGDSAAYFCASSPRQNLAKNIQYFGAGTRLSVL.

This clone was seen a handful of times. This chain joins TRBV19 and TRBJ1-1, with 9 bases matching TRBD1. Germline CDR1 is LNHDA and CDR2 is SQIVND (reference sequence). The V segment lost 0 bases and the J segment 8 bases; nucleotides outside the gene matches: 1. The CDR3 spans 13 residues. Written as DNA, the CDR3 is TGTGCCAGTAGTATAGAACAGGGGGCGGAAGCTTTCTTT. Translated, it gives CASSIEQGAEAFF.

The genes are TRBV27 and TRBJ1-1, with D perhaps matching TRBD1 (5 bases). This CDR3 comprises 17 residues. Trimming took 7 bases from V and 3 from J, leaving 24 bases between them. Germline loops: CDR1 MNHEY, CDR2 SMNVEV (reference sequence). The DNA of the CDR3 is TGTGCCAGCAACCCGGGAGGGGTGTTCGGTGAGGACACTGAAGCTTTCTTT. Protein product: CASNPGGVFGEDTEAFF.

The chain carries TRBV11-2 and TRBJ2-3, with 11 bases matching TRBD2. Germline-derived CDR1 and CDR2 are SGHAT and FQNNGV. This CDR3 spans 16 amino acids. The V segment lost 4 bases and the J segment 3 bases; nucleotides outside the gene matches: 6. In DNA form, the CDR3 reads TGTGCCAGCAGCTCGACTAGCGGGATTACTACAGATACGCAGTATTTT. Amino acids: CASSSTSGITTDTQYF.

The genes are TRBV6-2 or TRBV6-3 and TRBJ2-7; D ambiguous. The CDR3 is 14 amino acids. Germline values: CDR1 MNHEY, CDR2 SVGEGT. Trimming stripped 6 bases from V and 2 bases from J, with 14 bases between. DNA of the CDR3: TGTGCCAGCAGCTCATTCAGTTTTCCCTACGAGCAGTACTTC. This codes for CASSSFSFPYEQYF.

CDR3 DNA: TGTGCCACCCCTGGGGGGGACAGGGTCGGTTTAACTGAAGCTTTCTTT. Protein product: CATPGGDRVGLTEAFF. The chain links TRBV18 to TRBJ1-1; 9 bases are shared with TRBD1. The CDR3 has 16 amino acids. With 10 bases clipped from V and 5 bases from J, the junction kept 17 bases outside the gene matches. Per germline, CDR1 KGHSH and CDR2 LQKENI.

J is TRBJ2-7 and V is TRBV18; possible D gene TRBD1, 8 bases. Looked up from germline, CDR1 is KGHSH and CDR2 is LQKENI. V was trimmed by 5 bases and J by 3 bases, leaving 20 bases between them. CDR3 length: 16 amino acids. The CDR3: CASSTGRQGTNYEQYF. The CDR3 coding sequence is TGTGCCAGCTCAACCGGCCGACAGGGGACTAACTACGAGCAGTACTTC.

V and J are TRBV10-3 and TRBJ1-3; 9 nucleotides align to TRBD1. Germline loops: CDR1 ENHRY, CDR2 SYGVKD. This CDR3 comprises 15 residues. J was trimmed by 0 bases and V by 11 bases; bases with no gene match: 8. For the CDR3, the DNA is TGTGCCGTAGGACAGGGGCTCCTCTCTGGAAACACCATATATTTT. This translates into CAVGQGLLSGNTIYF.

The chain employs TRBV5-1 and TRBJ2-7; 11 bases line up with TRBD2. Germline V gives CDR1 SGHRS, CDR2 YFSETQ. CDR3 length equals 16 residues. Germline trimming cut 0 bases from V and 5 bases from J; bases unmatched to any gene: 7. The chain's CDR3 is CASSLELAGGRDEQYF. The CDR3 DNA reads TGCGCCAGCAGCTTGGAGCTAGCGGGAGGCCGGGACGAGCAGTACTTC.

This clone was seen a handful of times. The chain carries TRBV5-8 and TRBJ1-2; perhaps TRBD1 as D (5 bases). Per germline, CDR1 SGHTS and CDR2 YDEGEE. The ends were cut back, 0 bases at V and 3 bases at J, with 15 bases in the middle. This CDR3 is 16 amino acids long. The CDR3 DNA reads TGTGCCAGCAGCTTGGGCGGGGCCCGTCCCGACTATGGCTACACCTTC. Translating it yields CASSLGGARPDYGYTF.

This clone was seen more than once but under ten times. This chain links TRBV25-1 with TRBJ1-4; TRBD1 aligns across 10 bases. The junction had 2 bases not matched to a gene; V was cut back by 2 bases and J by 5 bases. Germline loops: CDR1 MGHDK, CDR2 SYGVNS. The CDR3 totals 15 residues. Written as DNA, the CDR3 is TGTGCCAGCAGTGAAAGACAGGGGGCAAATGAAAAACTGTTTTTT. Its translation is CASSERQGANEKLFF. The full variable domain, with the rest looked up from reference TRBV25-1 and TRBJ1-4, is EADIYQTPRYLVIGTGKKITLECSQTMGHDKMYWYQQDPGMELHLIHYSYGVNSTEKGDLSSESTVSRIRTEHFPLTLESARPSHTSQYLCASSERQGANEKLFFGSGTQLSVL.